Following are 14 T cell receptor beta chains from one sample sequenced in a study of cytomegalovirus exposure and HLA in healthy donors. PCR used 60 Vbeta primers and 13 Jbeta primers. Assay: immunoSEQ multiplex PCR; the TCRdb copy retains only in-frame clones and omits some. The table lists 170,000 or so clones, roughly 80% of them singletons, with 0.38% in the top ten. Sequencing used PBMCs. The receptors were gathered from a boy aged 2 to 10 in good health and CMV-seronegative.

The genes are TRBV5-1 and TRBJ1-4; a weak D match, TRBD1 (6 bases). Trimming cost V 2 bases and J 2 bases, with 16 bases left between them. The CDR3 contains 17 residues. Germline V CDR1 and CDR2: SGHRS, YFSETQ. The CDR3 sequence: CASSLTGLPDTNEKLFF. CDR3 coding DNA: TGCGCCAGCAGCTTAACAGGGTTACCCGATACTAATGAAAAACTGTTTTTT.

The chain carries TRBV27 and TRBJ2-7; D is possibly TRBD1 (6 bases). V lost 6 bases to trimming and J lost 0 bases, with 15 bases between them. The CDR3 extends over 15 amino acids. Germline V gene lookup returns CDR1 MNHEY and CDR2 SMNVEV (reference sequence). CDR3 in amino acids: CASSPGHLLSYEQYF. For the CDR3, the DNA is TGTGCCAGCAGCCCGGGACACCTCCTCTCCTACGAGCAGTACTTC.

The V and J genes are TRBV7-9 and TRBJ2-3; D is perhaps TRBD2 (5 bases). Germline CDR1 reads SEHNR; CDR2 reads FQNEAQ (reference sequence). V was cut by 6 bases and J by 0 bases, with 10 bases left in between. This CDR3 region has 14 residues. CDR3: CASRRADSTDTQYF. As DNA, the CDR3 is TGTGCCAGCAGAAGAGCGGATAGCACAGATACGCAGTATTTT.

This sequence joins TRBV28 and TRBJ2-7; the match to TRBD2 covers 10 bases. Germline CDR1 and CDR2: MDHEN and SYDVKM. The CDR3 is 14 residues long. The V and J ends lost 10 bases and 5 bases, in that order; junction bases with no gene match: 11. The CDR3 DNA reads as TGTGCCATTGAGGATCGGACTAGCGGACACGAGCAGTACTTC. Its protein is CAIEDRTSGHEQYF.

The chain recombines TRBV4-2 with TRBJ2-6, with 11 bases matching TRBD1. V lost 7 bases, J lost 3 bases, and 8 bases stayed unmatched. This CDR3 spans 17 amino acids. Germline assignment: CDR1 LGHNA and CDR2 YNFKEQ. The CDR3 nucleotides read TGTGCCAGCACCCCGGACAGGGGGCAAAGTGGGGCCAACGTCCTGACTTTC. Protein product: CASTPDRGQSGANVLTF.

In its sample, this clone was seen once. The rearrangement joins TRBV19 to TRBJ2-1, with D possibly being TRBD1 (6 bases). Germline V CDR1 and CDR2: LNHDA, SQIVND (reference sequence). This CDR3 has 19 residues. Between the trimmed V and J ends, which lost 4 bases and 6 bases, there was a span of 28 bases. The CDR3 bases are TGTGCCAGTAGTAGTTGGGGGACACTGGGGCGACCATCCCGCAATGAGCAGTTCTTC. Protein product: CASSSWGTLGRPSRNEQFF.

The chain combines TRBV28 with TRBJ1-1; 8 nucleotides align to TRBD1. The V gene's germline CDR1 is MDHEN and CDR2 SYDVKM. The length of the CDR3 is 15 residues. Trimming cost V 7 bases and J 2 bases; bases outside gene matches: 9. The CDR3 DNA sequence: TGTGCCAGCATCTCCCCCCCAGGGGGCAACACTGAAGCTTTCTTT. Amino acid sequence: CASISPPGGNTEAFF.

V is TRBV30 and J is TRBJ2-7; weak D call: TRBD1 (5 bases). V gave up 6 bases and J gave up 3 bases, with 18 bases separating them. The length of the CDR3 is 14 residues. Germline CDR1 reads GTSNPN; CDR2 reads SVGIG (reference sequence). This CDR3 is CACERTSLFYEQYF. The CDR3 bases are TGTGCCTGCGAACGGACAAGCTTATTCTACGAGCAGTACTTC.

This sequence joins TRBV5-1 and TRBJ2-7; tentative D call: TRBD1 (5 bases). CDR1 and CDR2 from the germline V gene are SGHRS and YFSETQ. The CDR3 is 14 residues long. Trimming removed 0 bases at V and 5 bases at J, with 12 bases between. The chain's CDR3 is CASSLEVRADEQYF. CDR3 nucleotide sequence: TGCGCCAGCAGCTTGGAGGTCAGGGCGGACGAGCAGTACTTC. The full variable domain, completed using reference TRBV5-1 and TRBJ2-7, is KAGVTQTPRYLIKTRGQQVTLSCSPISGHRSVSWYQQTPGQGLQFLFEYFSETQRNKGNFPGRFSGRQFSNSRSEMNVSTLELGDSALYLCASSLEVRADEQYFGPGTRLTVT.

Turning to this clone: Other DNA sequences in this sample translate to the same CDR3. This chain connects TRBV9 to TRBJ2-3; D possibly corresponds to TRBD2 (5 bases). The V end lost 0 bases, the J end lost 3 bases, and 5 bases lay between the germline ends. In germline, CDR1 is SGDLS, CDR2 YYNGEE. CDR3 length: 13 amino acids. CDR3: CASSVAGTDTQYF. The CDR3 DNA follows: TGTGCCAGCAGCGTAGCGGGAACAGATACGCAGTATTTT. Full variable domain (remainder filled in from reference TRBV9 and TRBJ2-3): DSGVTQTPKHLITATGQRVTLRCSPRSGDLSVYWYQQSLDQGLQFLIQYYNGEERAKGNILERFSAQQFPDLHSELNLSSLELGDSALYFCASSVAGTDTQYFGPGTRLTVL.

The chain recombines TRBV4-1 with TRBJ2-1; no firm D call. Trimming left V 1 base short and J 5 bases short, with 6 bases between. The CDR3 runs 13 residues. Germline V gives CDR1 MGHRA, CDR2 YSYEKL. This chain's CDR3 is CASSQGTNNEQFF. CDR3 nucleotide sequence: TGCGCCAGCAGCCAAGGCACAAACAATGAGCAGTTCTTC.

This rearrangement joins TRBV27 to TRBJ2-2; 9 nucleotides align to TRBD2. With V trimmed by 5 bases and J by 5 bases, 9 bases remained unmatched. From germline, CDR1 is MNHEY and CDR2 SMNVEV (reference sequence). The CDR3 extends over 16 amino acids. This CDR3 is CASSRIAGVGTGELFF. The CDR3 DNA follows: TGTGCCAGCAGTCGAATAGCGGGAGTGGGGACCGGGGAGCTGTTTTTT.

This chain joins TRBV25-1 and TRBJ1-1, with 8 bases fitting TRBD1. Per the germline V gene, CDR1 is MGHDK and CDR2 is SYGVNS. The length of the CDR3 is 14 residues. Trimming removed 6 bases from V and 3 bases from J; junction bases left unmatched: 6. The DNA for the CDR3 is TGTGCCAGCAGGAAGGACAGGGTTGACACTGAAGCTTTCTTT. Translated: CASRKDRVDTEAFF.

V and J are TRBV4-1 and TRBJ2-3; 13 bases fit TRBD2. This CDR3 spans 17 amino acids. Germline V gene data show CDR1 as MGHRA and CDR2 as YSYEKL. J lost 4 bases, V lost 1 base, and 5 bases had no gene match. The CDR3 sequence is CASSQVGTSGIADTQYF. CDR3 in DNA: TGCGCCAGCAGCCAAGTAGGGACTAGCGGGATCGCAGATACGCAGTATTTT.